This TCR beta chain was identified during a study of T-cell memory formation after mild COVID-19. Study-level background: TCR clusters showed largely donor specificity.

Whole-study results and caveats: Pre-infection memory held some responding clones, suggesting pre-existing cross-reactive T cells responded. Contracting clones, day 15 to 85, had balanced CD4/CD8, and later expanders favored CD4+.

Employing constant-segment primers, 5'RACE generated TCR alpha and TCR beta cDNA libraries bearing sample barcodes and UMIs. Each CDR3 protein is one row after TCRdb ran MiXCR on the 5' RACE reads. The sample has about 130,000 distinct CDR3 sequences; approximately 15% are singletons. Between the trimmed V and J ends, which lost 4 bases and 4 bases, there was a span of 14 bases. Per the germline V gene, CDR1 is SGHTA and CDR2 is FQGNSA. This CDR3 spans 15 amino acids. A note on this clonotype: Its target is not known.

V is TRBV7-2 and J is TRBJ1-5, with D possibly TRBD1 on 6 matching bases. Sequencing input: PBMCs or a T cell subset sorted from them (not recorded which). This receptor was obtained from a man aged 18 to 29 who had mild COVID-19 (a few samples of this study predate the infection). Cell type and time point are not known. In DNA, the CDR3 is TGTGCCAGCAGCTCTTCGACAGGCGGTAATCAGCCCCAGCATTTT. Protein product: CASSSSTGGNQPQHF.